The 3 T cell receptor beta chains below were found in one sample sequenced in a study of T cells after yellow fever vaccination (dated by TCRdb to about 2019). The protocol used for the library was 5' RACE. Sequencing took place on an Illumina HiSeq 2500. TCRdb took the public reads, trimmed them with fastp at Q25, ran MiXCR for clone calling and kept in-frame beta chains. Rows merge per CDR3 protein into single entries with the most common DNA and genes. For this sample the table gives about 340,000 distinct CDR3 sequences, of which 8.7% were detected only once. The ten largest clones add up to approximately 18% of the sample. This sample's treatment or condition label indicates: live attenuated yellow fever vaccine strain. The sequencing used PBMCs, collected on the day of the first yellow fever vaccination. The receptor source for this set is a man in his late teens or twenties who received the YFV17D yellow fever vaccine.

This clonotype was recorded many times. The chain joins TRBV28 to TRBJ1-1; the match to TRBD1 covers 7 bases. V gave up 2 bases and J gave up 10 bases; unmatched junction bases: 7. Per the germline V gene, CDR1 is MDHEN and CDR2 is SYDVKM. There are 13 residues in the CDR3. CDR3: CASSLPDRAGAFF. In DNA form, the CDR3 reads TGTGCCAGCAGTTTACCCGACAGGGCTGGAGCTTTCTTT.

This rearrangement joins TRBV7-2 to TRBJ2-3, with 12 bases identical to TRBD2. The CDR3 length is 15 residues. In germline, CDR1 is SGHTA, CDR2 FQGNSA. The V gene end was trimmed by 5 bases and the J gene end by 11 bases; junction bases not matched to a gene: 11. CDR3 region: CASSPVASGGEMQYF. The CDR3 coding sequence is TGTGCCAGCAGCCCGGTGGCTAGCGGGGGGGAGATGCAGTATTTT. Full variable domain (rest looked up from reference TRBV7-2 and TRBJ2-3): GAGVSQSPSNKVTEKGKDVELRCDPISGHTALYWYRQSLGQGLEFLIYFQGNSAPDKSGLPSDRFSAERTGGSVSTLTIQRTQQEDSAVYLCASSPVASGGEMQYFGPGTRLTVL.

This clonotype was seen ten or more times. The chain uses TRBV19 and TRBJ2-4; D is undetermined. CDR1 and CDR2 (germline): LNHDA, SQIVND (reference sequence). The CDR3 is 17 residues long. V was trimmed by 3 bases and J by 0 bases, leaving 15 bases between them. The CDR3 here is CASSIGGGLLAKNIQYF. CDR3 DNA: TGTGCCAGTAGTATTGGTGGCGGTTTGCTAGCCAAAAACATTCAGTACTTC.